Following are 24 T cell receptor beta chains from one sample sequenced in a study of beta chain features in type 1 diabetes (dated 2018 in TCRdb). Library method: the immunoSEQ multiplex PCR assay. The High Capacity cDNA Reverse Transcription Kit was used to reverse transcribe all of the isolated RNA, meaning that expressed TCRB transcripts were what got sequenced. TCRdb limited this immuneACCESS table to in-frame rearrangements with V and J called. A share of clones is missing; checked studies link under half to unresolved V genes, and the rest is unexplained. The sample data list almost 350,000 clones, and 8% of these were observed just once. 0.44% of the sample comes from the top ten. The sequencing sample was made of central memory CD4+ T cells from blood. Receptors originate from a woman aged 18 to 35 in good health.

In the case of this clone: Other nucleotide sequences in the sample specify the same CDR3. The V gene is TRBV7-8, the J gene TRBJ1-1; D is undetermined. The germline gives CDR1 SGHVS, CDR2 FQNEAQ. The CDR3 covers 14 residues. V was clipped by 1 base and J by 2 bases, with 8 bases between them. This CDR3 is CASSLGGVNTEAFF. DNA of the CDR3: TGTGCCAGCAGCTTAGGTGGAGTCAACACTGAAGCTTTCTTT.

The chain links TRBV10-3 to TRBJ2-1; 11 bases map to TRBD2. The trim removed 2 bases at V and 1 base at J, leaving 1 base unmatched. CDR1 and CDR2 from the germline V gene are ENHRY and SYGVKD. The CDR3 is 16 amino acids. The CDR3 coding sequence is TGTGCCATCAGTGAGACTAGCGGGAGATCCTACAATGAGCAGTTCTTC. Encoded protein: CAISETSGRSYNEQFF.

This clone was counted only a few times. In the same sample, other DNA sequences code for this CDR3. This chain links TRBV4-3 with TRBJ2-3; D remains ambiguous. This CDR3 comprises 14 residues. Trimming took off 1 base at V and 1 base at J, with 6 bases between the two ends. Germline CDR1 reads LGHNA; CDR2 reads YSLEER. The CDR3 loop reads CASSQGGGTDTQYF. In nucleotides, the CDR3 is TGCGCCAGCAGCCAAGGAGGCGGCACAGATACGCAGTATTTT.

This chain links TRBV27 with TRBJ2-7; the D gene is possibly TRBD2 (5 bases). V was shortened by 1 base and J by 2 bases, with 12 bases between the two germline ends. The CDR3 runs to 15 residues. The germline CDR1 and CDR2 sequences are MNHEY and SMNVEV (reference sequence). The CDR3 here is CASSLYPLGTYEQYF. The CDR3 coding sequence is TGTGCCAGCAGTTTATACCCACTCGGGACCTACGAGCAGTACTTC.

Remarks on this clone: The sample has other DNA sequences that encode this CDR3 too. The genes are TRBV5-1 and TRBJ2-7; 9 nucleotides align to TRBD1. Unmatched junction bases numbered 6, after V lost 4 bases and J lost 4 bases. From germline, CDR1 is SGHRS and CDR2 YFSETQ. This CDR3 region has 14 residues. The CDR3 bases are TGCGCCAGCAGCCCAGGACAGGGGTGGTACGAGCAGTACTTC. This encodes CASSPGQGWYEQYF.

This clone has ten or more counts. The chain is built from TRBV7-9 and TRBJ2-1; 7 bases line up with TRBD2. Trimming cost V 5 bases and J 7 bases; bases outside gene matches: 11. The CDR3 totals 15 residues. Germline CDR1 SEHNR, CDR2 FQNEAQ (reference sequence). The CDR3 spells CASSPEALALNEQFF. The CDR3 nucleotides read TGTGCCAGCAGCCCCGAGGCACTAGCGCTAAATGAGCAGTTCTTC. The variable domain in full, completed from reference TRBV7-9 and TRBJ2-1, reads DTGVSQNPRHKITKRGQNVTFRCDPISEHNRLYWYRQTLGQGPEFLTYFQNEAQLEKSRLLSDRFSAERPKGSFSTLEIQRTEQGDSAMYLCASSPEALALNEQFFGPGTRLTVL.

The chain uses TRBV19 and TRBJ2-3; 11 bases align to TRBD2. Trimming removed 3 bases from V and 2 bases from J; junction bases left unmatched: 7. Germline values: CDR1 LNHDA, CDR2 SQIVND (reference sequence). The CDR3 covers 17 residues. DNA for the CDR3: TGTGCCAGTAGTATTTACGGGACTAGCGGCTCCACAGATACGCAGTATTTT. It yields the protein CASSIYGTSGSTDTQYF.

This clone was detected a few times. DNA of the CDR3: TGTGCCAGCAGGGGAGGGGGCGAGCAGTACTTC. Encoded protein: CASRGGGEQYF. The chain has TRBV6-5 and TRBJ2-7; tentative D call: TRBD2 (7 bases). The CDR3 extends over 11 amino acids. V dropped 6 bases and J dropped 6 bases, with 9 bases sitting between them. CDR1 MNHEY and CDR2 SVGAGI come from the germline V gene.

In its sample, this clone was seen a few times. The V and J genes are TRBV27 and TRBJ1-2, with 9 bases identical to TRBD1. Germline V gene sequence: CDR1 MNHEY, CDR2 SMNVEV (reference sequence). Trimming at V came to 6 bases and at J to 8 bases, leaving 7 bases not matched to a gene. This CDR3 region has 13 residues. The CDR3 bases are TGTGCCAGCAGACTAGGACAGGGGATCGGCTACACCTTC. Protein: CASRLGQGIGYTF.

This clone was found a few times. The V gene is TRBV7-6, the J gene TRBJ2-5; D unclear. V lost 1 base, J lost 2 bases, and 5 bases lay in between. The CDR3 sequence is 13 residues long. Germline CDR1 reads SGHVS; CDR2 reads FNYEAQ. Here the CDR3 reads CASSLVMQETQYF. The CDR3 DNA follows: TGTGCCAGCAGCTTAGTGATGCAAGAGACCCAGTACTTC.

There are a few counts of this clone. This sequence joins TRBV4-1 and TRBJ2-1; no clear D. The germline V and J ends were trimmed by 0 bases and 3 bases, with 9 bases remaining between them. CDR1 and CDR2 (germline): MGHRA, YSYEKL. The CDR3 has 15 amino acids. CDR3 amino acids: CASSQENRDYNEQFF. In DNA form, the CDR3 reads TGCGCCAGCAGCCAAGAGAATAGGGACTACAATGAGCAGTTCTTC.

V usage is TRBV19 and J usage is TRBJ1-2, with D unclear. The CDR3 covers 14 residues. The V end was cut by 2 bases, the J end by 0 bases, with 7 bases between. Germline lookup yields CDR1 LNHDA and CDR2 SQIVND (reference sequence). CDR3 region: CASSISGSNYGYTF. DNA of the CDR3: TGTGCCAGTAGTATATCGGGGTCTAACTATGGCTACACCTTC.

This clone was found a few times. J is TRBJ2-3 and V is TRBV18, with TRBD2 as a possible D gene (6 bases). CDR3 size: 16 residues. V lost 0 bases and J 3 bases, leaving 13 bases between the germline ends. Germline V gene data show CDR1 as KGHSH and CDR2 as LQKENI. CDR3 sequence reads: CASSPPGRRVTDTQYF. DNA of the CDR3: TGTGCCAGCTCACCACCCGGGAGAAGGGTAACAGATACGCAGTATTTT.

The chain recombines TRBV10-3 with TRBJ1-1, with D perhaps matching TRBD1 (6 bases). The CDR3 spans 16 residues. Between the trimmed V and J ends, which lost 4 bases and 3 bases, there was a span of 18 bases. From germline, CDR1 is ENHRY and CDR2 SYGVKD. The CDR3 spells CAISGNGWGRDTEAFF. CDR3 DNA: TGTGCCATCAGTGGAAATGGTTGGGGGCGCGACACTGAAGCTTTCTTT.

Only a few counts were recorded for this clone. V is TRBV14 and J is TRBJ2-5, with D unresolved. V dropped 2 bases and J dropped 4 bases, with 14 bases sitting between them. CDR1 is SGHDN, CDR2 FVKESK, per germline. This CDR3 is built from 15 residues. The CDR3 is CASSQWKTSRETQYF. The DNA for the CDR3 is TGTGCCAGCAGCCAATGGAAGACCAGTCGAGAGACCCAGTACTTC.

The rearrangement joins TRBV5-1 to TRBJ2-2; D unresolved. V was clipped by 3 bases and J by 6 bases, with 12 bases between them. CDR3 length: 14 residues. Germline V CDR1 and CDR2: SGHRS, YFSETQ. The CDR3 nucleotides read TGCGCCAGCAGCTCGAACAGTAAGGCCGGGGAGCTGTTTTTT. It encodes CASSSNSKAGELFF.

In this sample, this clone turned up a few times. The rearrangement joins TRBV20-1 to TRBJ1-2; D is ambiguous. CDR1 DFQATT and CDR2 SNEGSKA come from the germline V gene (reference sequence). The ends were cut back, 6 bases at V and 2 bases at J, with 7 bases in the middle. The length of the CDR3 is 11 residues. This CDR3 is CSASGNYGYTF. CDR3 sequence (DNA): TGCAGTGCCTCCGGGAACTATGGCTACACCTTC.

This clone was counted a few times. A much larger clone sits a single nucleotide away, making a read error possible. Distinct nucleotide sequences in the sample also encode this CDR3. The chain is built from TRBV28 and TRBJ2-7; D unresolved. V shed 2 bases and J shed 4 bases, with 3 bases lying between them. The CDR3 contains 11 residues. The germline gives CDR1 MDHEN, CDR2 SYDVKM. The DNA for the CDR3 is TGTGCCAGCAGTTTACATTACGAGCAGTACTTC. Translating it yields CASSLHYEQYF. The entire variable domain, with the rest obtained from reference TRBV28 and TRBJ2-7, is as follows: DVKVTQSSRYLVKRTGEKVFLECVQDMDHENMFWYRQDPGLGLRLIYFSYDVKMKEKGDIPEGYSVSREKKERFSLILESASTNQTSMYLCASSLHYEQYFGPGTRLTVT.

In this sample, this clone turned up a few times. The V and J genes are TRBV18 and TRBJ1-1; unclear D gene. CDR1 is KGHSH, CDR2 LQKENI, per germline. Trimming left V 3 bases short and J 6 bases short, with 11 bases between. The CDR3 is 13 residues long. CDR3: CASSPASKSEAFF. DNA of the CDR3: TGTGCCAGCTCACCGGCTTCTAAGTCTGAAGCTTTCTTT.

This clone was picked up a small number of times. J is TRBJ2-1 and V is TRBV28; the D is unclear. CDR3 size: 13 residues. CDR1 and CDR2 from the germline V gene are MDHEN and SYDVKM. V shed 5 bases and J shed 0 bases, with 5 bases lying between them. CDR3 nucleotides: TGTGCCAGCAGTACCGTCTCCTACAATGAGCAGTTCTTC. This translates into CASSTVSYNEQFF.

This clone was seen only a few times. The V and J genes are TRBV4-1 and TRBJ2-7; 14 bases line up with TRBD2. Germline V gene sequence: CDR1 MGHRA, CDR2 YSYEKL. J was trimmed by 5 bases and V by 2 bases; bases with no gene match: 8. There are 17 residues in the CDR3. This chain's CDR3 is CASSQSAGTSGSDEQYF. Written as DNA, the CDR3 is TGCGCCAGCAGCCAATCTGCAGGGACTAGCGGGAGCGACGAGCAGTACTTC.

The V and J genes are TRBV5-1 and TRBJ1-1; 12 bases map to TRBD1. Trimming removed 4 bases from V and 4 bases from J; junction bases left unmatched: 8. The CDR3 runs 16 residues. Looked up from germline, CDR1 is SGHRS and CDR2 is YFSETQ. CDR3 coding DNA: TGCGCCAGCAGCCCCCGGGGACAGGGGGCCGGCACTGAAGCTTTCTTT. Translating it yields CASSPRGQGAGTEAFF.

The chain uses TRBV28 and TRBJ1-2; unclear D gene. Germline lookup yields CDR1 MDHEN and CDR2 SYDVKM. There are 10 residues in the CDR3. The V end lost 6 bases, the J end lost 5 bases, and 4 bases lay between the germline ends. The CDR3 region is CASSKYGYTF. Written as DNA, the CDR3 is TGTGCCAGCAGCAAATATGGCTACACCTTC.

This clone has only a few counts. CDR3 residues: CASREGLYEQYF. CDR3 sequence (DNA): TGTGCCAGCAGGGAGGGCCTCTACGAGCAGTACTTC. The chain is built from TRBV2 and TRBJ2-7, with D tentatively TRBD2 (6 bases). The germline CDR1 and CDR2 sequences are SNHLY and FYNNEI. Trimming pared 6 bases from V and 3 bases from J, leaving 9 bases between. The CDR3 totals 12 residues.